A single sample is the source of the 11 T cell receptor beta chains below, sequenced in a study of beta chain features in type 1 diabetes. Overall study results and limits: TCRB CDR3s from Type 1 diabetes patients were moderately but significantly shorter in all four CD4+ subsets.

Their specific antigens are unknown. As every portion of the isolated RNA was reverse transcribed, the sequencing read expressed TCRB transcripts. Assay used: immunoSEQ multiplex PCR; TCRdb lists only in-frame clones, some missing. Of fewer than 450,000 clones in the sample, 13% were seen once. What was sequenced was naive CD4+ T cells from blood. The receptors shown here come from a woman aged 18-30 years with type 1 diabetes.

V usage is TRBV30 and J usage is TRBJ2-3; 8 bases are a match to TRBD1. Germline CDR1 and CDR2: GTSNPN and SVGIG (reference sequence). This CDR3 is built from 13 residues. The J segment lost 4 bases and the V segment lost 5 bases, leaving 5 bases of the junction unmatched. The CDR3: CAWATGVADTQYF. Here the CDR3 DNA reads TGTGCCTGGGCGACAGGGGTCGCAGATACGCAGTATTTT.

This clone is a singleton in its sample. The J gene is TRBJ2-3, the V gene TRBV27; 7 nucleotides match TRBD1. Looked up from germline, CDR1 is MNHEY and CDR2 is SMNVEV (reference sequence). The CDR3 loop spans 15 amino acids. J gave up 4 bases and V 2 bases, and 6 bases lay outside the gene matches. CDR3 nucleotide sequence: TGTGCCAGCAGTTTACGACAGGGTGGGTCAGATACGCAGTATTTT. Translating it yields CASSLRQGGSDTQYF.

The table lists this clone with a few counts. The chain joins TRBV18 to TRBJ1-4; 8 nucleotides align to TRBD1. This CDR3 is 17 amino acids long. The germline gives CDR1 KGHSH, CDR2 LQKENI. Unmatched junction bases numbered 6, after V lost 2 bases and J lost 1 base. CDR3 amino acids: CASSPGQGRLTNEKLFF. In DNA, the CDR3 is TGTGCCAGCTCACCAGGACAGGGACGTTTAACTAATGAAAAACTGTTTTTT.

This clone was found a few times. For the CDR3, the DNA is TGTGCCAGCAGCGTAGATGACTACGGGGGCTACAATGAGCAGTTCTTC. Its protein product is CASSVDDYGGYNEQFF. V gene TRBV9 combines with J gene TRBJ2-1; perhaps TRBD2 as D (6 bases). Per germline, CDR1 SGDLS and CDR2 YYNGEE. The CDR3 spans 16 residues. V was cut by 0 bases and J by 3 bases, with 13 bases left in between.

The table lists this clone with many counts. The chain has TRBV28 and TRBJ2-1; 8 nucleotides line up with TRBD2. The V gene end was trimmed by 6 bases and the J gene end by 15 bases; junction bases not matched to a gene: 10. The V gene's germline CDR1 is MDHEN and CDR2 SYDVKM. The CDR3 is 12 residues long. The CDR3 bases are TGTGCCAGCAGGTCGACTAGCGCGTTGCCGTTCTTC. It codes for CASRSTSALPFF.

There are a few counts of this clone. For the CDR3, the DNA is TGTGCCAGCAGCCTAAACAGGGGTGCAGATACGCAGTATTTT. Amino acid sequence: CASSLNRGADTQYF. The V call is TRBV11-3, the J call TRBJ2-3; 7 bases map to TRBD1. The CDR3 is 14 amino acids. The V gene's germline CDR1 is SGHNT and CDR2 YENEEA. V trimming: 5 bases; J trimming: 4 bases; junction bases outside the gene matches: 6.

This clone occurred a few times. The chain joins TRBV7-9 to TRBJ2-1; a weak D match, TRBD1 (6 bases). Germline V gene lookup returns CDR1 SEHNR and CDR2 FQNEAQ (reference sequence). The V and J ends lost 8 bases and 9 bases respectively, with 20 bases between them. This CDR3 is 14 amino acids long. For the CDR3, the DNA is TGTGCCAGCCGAAAGACAGGTTTCCACGGTGAGCAGTTCTTC. Protein: CASRKTGFHGEQFF. Combining the CDR3 with reference TRBV7-9 and TRBJ2-1 gives the whole variable domain DTGVSQNPRHKITKRGQNVTFRCDPISEHNRLYWYRQTLGQGPEFLTYFQNEAQLEKSRLLSDRFSAERPKGSFSTLEIQRTEQGDSAMYLCASRKTGFHGEQFFGPGTRLTVL.

The rearrangement uses TRBV2 and TRBJ2-2; 7 bases fit TRBD2. The CDR3 has 13 amino acids. Germline CDR1 is SNHLY and CDR2 is FYNNEI. V shed 10 bases, J shed 5 bases, and the junction held 7 bases outside the gene matches. The CDR3 sequence: CATSGWVTGELFF. CDR3 coding DNA: TGTGCCACTAGCGGTTGGGTGACCGGGGAGCTGTTTTTT.

The gene calls are TRBV19 and TRBJ2-3, with 12 bases aligning to TRBD2. The CDR3 is 17 amino acids. Germline V gene sequence: CDR1 LNHDA, CDR2 SQIVND (reference sequence). Trimming cost V 7 bases and J 7 bases; bases outside gene matches: 15. Here the CDR3 DNA reads TGTGCCAGTATGGTCAGCGGACTAGCGGGAAGCGGGTATACGCAGTATTTT. Translation gives CASMVSGLAGSGYTQYF.

This clone was counted a few times. The V gene is TRBV19, the J gene TRBJ2-1; 7 bases are a match to TRBD1. Germline CDR1 reads LNHDA; CDR2 reads SQIVND (reference sequence). This CDR3 has 14 residues. The J segment lost 4 bases and the V segment lost 6 bases, leaving 6 bases of the junction unmatched. The CDR3 loop is CASRDRAPYNEQFF. The CDR3 nucleotides are TGTGCCAGTAGAGACAGGGCCCCTTACAATGAGCAGTTCTTC.

This clone was seen more than once but under ten times. The chain employs TRBV21-1 and TRBJ2-7; TRBD2, the D gene given by the table, was not confirmed from the DNA. TRBV21-1 is shown as a pseudogene. The CDR3 length is 19 residues. The CDR3 DNA sequence: TGTGCCAGCAGCAAAGTGGGGTTGTGGCGGGAGGCCCTCTCCTACGAGCAGTACGTC. Translating it yields CASSKVGLWREALSYEQYV.